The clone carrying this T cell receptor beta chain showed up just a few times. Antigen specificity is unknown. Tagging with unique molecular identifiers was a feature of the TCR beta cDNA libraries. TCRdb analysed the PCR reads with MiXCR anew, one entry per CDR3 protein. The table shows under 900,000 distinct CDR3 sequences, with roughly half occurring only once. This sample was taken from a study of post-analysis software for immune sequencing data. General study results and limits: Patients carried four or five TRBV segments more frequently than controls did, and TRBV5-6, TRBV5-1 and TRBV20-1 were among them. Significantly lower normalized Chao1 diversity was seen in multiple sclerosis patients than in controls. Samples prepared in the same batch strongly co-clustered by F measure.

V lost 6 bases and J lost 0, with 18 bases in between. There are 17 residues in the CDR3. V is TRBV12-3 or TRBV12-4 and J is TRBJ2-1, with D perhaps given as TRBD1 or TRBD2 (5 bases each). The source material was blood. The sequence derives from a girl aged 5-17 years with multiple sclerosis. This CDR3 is CASSRAGFGSSYNEQFF. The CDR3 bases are TGTGCCAGCAGCCGAGCAGGGTTTGGGAGCTCCTACAATGAGCAGTTCTTC.